The next 24 T cell receptor beta chains were all read from a single sample in a study of cytomegalovirus exposure and HLA in healthy donors. Primers for the PCR totalled 60 Vbeta and 13 Jbeta. TCRdb keeps only in-frame clones here, not all; method: immunoSEQ multiplex PCR. This sample has fewer than 250,000 clones, with about four fifths found just once. The sequenced material came from PBMCs. The source is a man aged 25-45 years in good health and CMV-seropositive.

The chain uses TRBV28 and TRBJ1-5, with D possibly being TRBD1 (5 bases). V gave up 4 bases and J gave up 7 bases, with 14 bases separating them. The CDR3 contains 14 residues. The germline CDR1 and CDR2 sequences are MDHEN and SYDVKM. The CDR3 spells CASSWPGLGQPQHF. The CDR3 nucleotides are TGTGCCAGCAGTTGGCCAGGGCTGGGGCAGCCCCAGCATTTT.

The chain is built from TRBV19 and TRBJ2-7; D unresolved. This CDR3 region has 13 residues. V shed 8 bases and J shed 1 base, with 12 bases lying between them. CDR1 is LNHDA, CDR2 SQIVND, per germline (reference sequence). The CDR3 bases are TGTGCCAGTTCTCCCCAGATATCCTACGAGCAGTACTTC. This encodes CASSPQISYEQYF.

In DNA, the CDR3 is TGTGCCACAGGGAGGGGGGGAATGGGACTCACACTCAGGGAGACCCAGTACTTC. This codes for CATGRGGMGLTLRETQYF. The chain combines TRBV27 with TRBJ2-5; D might be TRBD2 (7 bases). There are 18 residues in the CDR3. The germline gives CDR1 MNHEY, CDR2 SMNVEV (reference sequence). V lost 10 bases, J lost 5 bases, and 32 bases lay in between.

This rearrangement joins TRBV5-1 to TRBJ2-3; no clear D gene. V lost 0 bases and J 5 bases, leaving 10 bases between the germline ends. The CDR3 runs 14 residues. The germline V gene encodes CDR1 SGHRS and CDR2 YFSETQ. CDR3 DNA sequence: TGCGCCAGCAGCTTGGCCAGTCCGGGAGATACGCAGTATTTT. This gives the protein CASSLASPGDTQYF. The full variable domain, with the rest looked up from reference TRBV5-1 and TRBJ2-3, is KAGVTQTPRYLIKTRGQQVTLSCSPISGHRSVSWYQQTPGQGLQFLFEYFSETQRNKGNFPGRFSGRQFSNSRSEMNVSTLELGDSALYLCASSLASPGDTQYFGPGTRLTVL.

The chain couples TRBV7-2 to TRBJ1-2, with D perhaps TRBD1 (6 bases). This CDR3 spans 15 amino acids. In germline, CDR1 is SGHTA, CDR2 FQGNSA. V gave up 4 bases and J gave up 1 base, with 13 bases separating them. CDR3 amino acids: CASSSSTGFNYGYTF. The CDR3 DNA sequence: TGTGCCAGCAGCTCCAGTACAGGGTTTAACTATGGCTACACCTTC.

The CDR3 region is CASSYRQRGTYEQYF. The CDR3 bases are TGTGCCAGTAGTTACAGACAAAGGGGGACCTACGAGCAGTACTTC. This chain connects TRBV19 to TRBJ2-7; perhaps TRBD1 as D (6 bases). The V end lost 5 bases, the J end lost 2 bases, and 16 bases lay between the germline ends. This CDR3 contains 15 residues. Germline V gene data show CDR1 as LNHDA and CDR2 as SQIVND (reference sequence).

The rearrangement uses TRBV27 and TRBJ2-1; TRBD2 might be the D (5 bases). CDR3 size: 15 residues. Trimming pared 3 bases from V and 0 bases from J, leaving 9 bases between. The V gene's germline CDR1 is MNHEY and CDR2 SMNVEV (reference sequence). The CDR3 protein is CASSLDLSSYNEQFF. The CDR3 coding sequence is TGTGCCAGCAGTTTGGACTTGAGCTCCTACAATGAGCAGTTCTTC.

This chain's CDR3 is CASSQLAREATQYF. Here the CDR3 DNA reads TGCGCCAGCAGCCAGTTAGCAAGGGAGGCGACCCAGTACTTC. The chain employs TRBV4-3 and TRBJ2-5; tentatively, D is TRBD2 (6 bases). V dropped 3 bases and J dropped 7 bases, with 15 bases sitting between them. Per the germline V gene, CDR1 is LGHNA and CDR2 is YSLEER. CDR3 size: 14 residues.

This chain links TRBV7-2 with TRBJ2-7, with TRBD2 matching 12 bases. The CDR3 is 15 residues long. V shed 8 bases, J shed 0 bases, and the junction held 5 bases outside the gene matches. The V gene's germline CDR1 is SGHTA and CDR2 FQGNSA. CDR3 DNA sequence: TGTGCCAGCGACCTAGCGGGAGGGAACTCCTACGAGCAGTACTTC. Amino acid sequence: CASDLAGGNSYEQYF.

This clone has only a few counts. This CDR3 is CASSWRDGYTF. The CDR3 bases are TGTGCCAGCAGCTGGAGGGATGGCTACACCTTC. The chain is built from TRBV7-2 and TRBJ1-2; no firm D call. V was shortened by 4 bases and J by 6 bases, with 6 bases between the two germline ends. CDR3 size: 11 residues. Germline assignment: CDR1 SGHTA and CDR2 FQGNSA.

J is TRBJ2-2 and V is TRBV16; 8 nucleotides align to TRBD1. This CDR3 comprises 16 residues. Germline assignment: CDR1 KGHSY and CDR2 FQNENV. The V and J ends lost 3 bases and 1 base, in that order; junction bases with no gene match: 4. The CDR3 DNA follows: TGTGCCAGCAGCCATTCCGGGACAGGGAACACCGGGGAGCTGTTTTTT. The encoded protein is CASSHSGTGNTGELFF. The complete variable domain, with remaining parts taken from reference TRBV16 and TRBJ2-2, reads GEEVAQTPKHLVRGEGQKAKLYCAPIKGHSYVFWYQQVLKNEFKFLISFQNENVFDETGMPKERFSAKCLPNSPCSLEIQATKLEDSAVYFCASSHSGTGNTGELFFGEGSRLTVL.

The CDR3 sequence is CASSTKQREGRRTQYF. CDR3 DNA: TGTGCCAGCAGCACGAAGCAGCGGGAGGGCCGTCGGACGCAGTATTTT. The gene calls are TRBV7-8 and TRBJ2-3; 10 positions agree with TRBD2. J was trimmed by 9 bases and V by 5 bases; bases with no gene match: 14. The CDR3 runs to 16 residues. The germline CDR1 and CDR2 sequences are SGHVS and FQNEAQ.

This clone has only a few counts. The V and J genes are TRBV5-1 and TRBJ1-5; 9 bases are shared with TRBD1. The V gene end was trimmed by 4 bases and the J gene end by 5 bases; junction bases not matched to a gene: 4. This CDR3 region has 14 residues. Germline assignment: CDR1 SGHRS and CDR2 YFSETQ. The CDR3 is CASSPGQGYQPQHF. The DNA for the CDR3 is TGCGCCAGCAGCCCGGGACAGGGTTATCAGCCCCAGCATTTT.

The genes are TRBV6-5 and TRBJ2-5; 9 bases align to TRBD2. CDR1 MNHEY and CDR2 SVGAGI come from the germline V gene. This CDR3 region has 14 residues. After removal of 4 bases from V and 4 bases from J, the junction contained 4 bases not matched to a gene. The CDR3 nucleotides read TGTGCCAGCAGTTCCGGGACTAGCCTAGAGACCCAGTACTTC. Encoded protein: CASSSGTSLETQYF.

V gene TRBV10-3 combines with J gene TRBJ1-6; the match to TRBD1 covers 7 bases. Trimming at V came to 6 bases and at J to 7 bases, leaving 12 bases not matched to a gene. Germline-derived CDR1 and CDR2 are ENHRY and SYGVKD. The CDR3 extends over 16 amino acids. As DNA, the CDR3 is TGTGCCATCAGCCCAGCCTGGGACAGAAGGAATTCACCCCTCCACTTT. Its protein is CAISPAWDRRNSPLHF.

This clone appeared a few times. The V call is TRBV27, the J call TRBJ2-4; 7 bases match TRBD2. This CDR3 is built from 14 residues. CDR1 is MNHEY, CDR2 SMNVEV, per germline (reference sequence). V lost 5 bases and J lost 6; bases outside the gene matches: 7. DNA for the CDR3: TGTGCCAGCAGTCCTCCCTGGGGGGGAAACATTCAGTACTTC. Translated: CASSPPWGGNIQYF.

The chain joins TRBV5-8 to TRBJ2-3; D perhaps matches TRBD2 (6 bases). The CDR3 extends over 15 amino acids. V was cut by 4 bases and J by 4 bases, with 16 bases left in between. The germline V gene has CDR1 SGHTS and CDR2 YDEGEE. This CDR3 is CASSAWGDGADTQYF. The CDR3 DNA reads as TGTGCCAGCAGCGCCTGGGGGGATGGGGCAGATACGCAGTATTTT.

The chain has TRBV10-1 and TRBJ1-2, with 9 bases lining up with TRBD1. The trim removed 1 base at V and 8 bases at J, leaving 5 bases unmatched. CDR1 is WNHNN, CDR2 SYGVQD, per germline (reference sequence). CDR3 length equals 14 residues. The CDR3 nucleotides read TGCGCCAGCAGTGAGTACAGGGGGCCTCAAGGCTACACCTTC. Translated, it gives CASSEYRGPQGYTF.

This clone was found a few times. V and J are TRBV19 and TRBJ1-2, with D unclear. This CDR3 is 12 amino acids long. Germline V gene sequence: CDR1 LNHDA, CDR2 SQIVND (reference sequence). Trimming pared 5 bases from V and 4 bases from J, leaving 8 bases between. The CDR3 coding sequence is TGTGCCAGTAGTCTTGAGCCCTATGGCTACACCTTC. Protein: CASSLEPYGYTF.

This clone was seen only a few times. The chain couples TRBV5-1 to TRBJ2-1; 10 nucleotides line up with TRBD1. CDR3 size: 14 residues. V lost 4 bases and J lost 6; bases outside the gene matches: 4. Germline CDR1 and CDR2: SGHRS and YFSETQ. The chain's CDR3 is CASSPRTGGNEQFF. In DNA, the CDR3 is TGCGCCAGCAGCCCGCGGACAGGGGGCAATGAGCAGTTCTTC.

This clone was seen only a few times. The chain combines TRBV28 with TRBJ2-7, with 9 bases aligning to TRBD2. From germline, CDR1 is MDHEN and CDR2 SYDVKM. V shed 4 bases and J 0 bases; nucleotides not matched to a gene: 1. This CDR3 has 14 residues. The CDR3 loop reads CASSSTSGSYEQYF. The CDR3 DNA reads TGTGCCAGCAGTTCGACTAGCGGCTCCTACGAGCAGTACTTC.

The CDR3 loop reads CASSQEGEVFYEQYF. The CDR3 DNA follows: TGCGCCAGCAGCCAAGAGGGGGAGGTGTTCTACGAGCAGTACTTC. J is TRBJ2-7 and V is TRBV4-1; tentative D call: TRBD2 (6 bases). The CDR3 consists of 15 residues. Germline values: CDR1 MGHRA, CDR2 YSYEKL. Trimming pared 0 bases from V and 3 bases from J, leaving 12 bases between.

Comments on this clone: This sample includes further DNA sequences coding for the same CDR3. The chain couples TRBV19 to TRBJ1-5, with 9 bases fitting TRBD1. The CDR3 has 15 amino acids. V lost 5 bases, J lost 4 bases, and 6 bases stayed unmatched. Per germline, CDR1 LNHDA and CDR2 SQIVND (reference sequence). This chain's CDR3 is CASSPQGAPNQPQHF. CDR3 bases: TGTGCCAGTAGTCCACAGGGGGCGCCGAATCAGCCCCAGCATTTT.

This clone was seen a few times. CDR3 protein: CASSHLEGGTEAFF. The CDR3 DNA is TGTGCCAGCAGCCACCTGGAGGGCGGCACTGAAGCTTTCTTT. V is TRBV6-6 and J is TRBJ1-1; D not resolved. In germline, CDR1 is MNHNY, CDR2 SVGAGI (reference sequence). V lost 6 bases and J 4 bases, leaving 15 bases between the germline ends. There are 14 residues in the CDR3.